This T cell receptor beta chain is drawn from a study of identical twins. Study findings and constraints: Conclusions leaned on cross-sectional statistical analysis and did not track the same donors over time. The authors noted that invariant MAIT and iNKT cells could partly confound zero-insertion analyses.

V lost 0 bases to trimming and J lost 0 bases; unmatched junction nucleotides: 4. CDR3 length equals 16 residues. CDR1 and CDR2 from the germline V gene are DFQATT and SNEGSKA (reference sequence). Unique molecular identifiers were present on cDNA, and template switching added a universal primer site. TCRdb recomputed calls from the 5' RACE reads with MiXCR, one row per CDR3 protein. This sample has fewer than 450,000 distinct CDR3 sequences, with about 10% found just once. This clonotype was detected a few times. What it recognizes is unknown. The V call is TRBV20-1, the J call TRBJ2-1, with 8 positions matching TRBD2. This sequence was found in a woman aged 45 to 65 in good health. The source material was naive T cells sorted from blood. In DNA form, the CDR3 reads TGCAGTGCTAGAGAGTGGAGCGGGAGCTCCTACAATGAGCAGTTCTTC. Its translation: CSAREWSGSSYNEQFF.